This T cell receptor (beta chain) was sequenced for a study of blood T cell repertoires in COVID-19. Study details: COVID-19 samples, acute and convalescent, were from the United States, Italy and Spain. Sources were T cells, B-cell-depleted T cells, or PBMCs; the material itself was cDNA or gDNA.

V lost 2 bases and J lost 3, with 8 bases in between. Germline V gives CDR1 LGHNA, CDR2 YNFKEQ. The CDR3 contains 13 residues. In the authors' methods: Estimation of nucleated cell counts was performed using reference gene primer amplification. Libraries were prepared by immunoSEQ multiplex PCR; TCRdb keeps only in-frame clonotypes and omits some of them. V and J calls and clone size are copied from that table; D and trimming were computed from the DNA. Among about 110,000 clones, roughly 80% were seen once, and the ten largest hold roughly 7.7%. This chain joins TRBV4-2 and TRBJ2-7; unclear D gene. The material sequenced was peripheral blood. The origin of this receptor is a man aged 70-80 years with acute or convalescent COVID-19. DNA of the CDR3: TGTGCCAGCAGCCAAAGTAGCCGCTACGAGCAGTACTTC. This sequence encodes CASSQSSRYEQYF.